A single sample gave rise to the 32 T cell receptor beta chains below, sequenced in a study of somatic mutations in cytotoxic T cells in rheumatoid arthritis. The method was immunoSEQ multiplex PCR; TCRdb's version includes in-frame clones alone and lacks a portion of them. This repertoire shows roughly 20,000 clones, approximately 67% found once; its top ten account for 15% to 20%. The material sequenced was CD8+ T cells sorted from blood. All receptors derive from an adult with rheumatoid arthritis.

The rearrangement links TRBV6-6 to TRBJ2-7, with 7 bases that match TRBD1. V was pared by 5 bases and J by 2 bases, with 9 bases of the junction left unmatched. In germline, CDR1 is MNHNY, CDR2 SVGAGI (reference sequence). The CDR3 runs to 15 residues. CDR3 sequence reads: CASSTLGQGAYEQYF. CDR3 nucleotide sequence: TGTGCCAGCAGTACTCTTGGGCAGGGGGCCTACGAGCAGTACTTC.

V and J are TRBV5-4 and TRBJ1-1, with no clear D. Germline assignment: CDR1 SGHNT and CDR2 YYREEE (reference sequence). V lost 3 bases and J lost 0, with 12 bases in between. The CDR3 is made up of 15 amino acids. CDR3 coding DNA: TGTGCCAGCAGCTCTTCGACAATAATGAACACTGAAGCTTTCTTT. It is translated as CASSSSTIMNTEAFF.

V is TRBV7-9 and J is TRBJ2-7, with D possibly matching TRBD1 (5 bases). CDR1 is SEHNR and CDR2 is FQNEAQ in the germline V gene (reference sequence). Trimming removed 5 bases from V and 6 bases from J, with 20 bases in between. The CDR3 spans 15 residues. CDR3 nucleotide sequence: TGTGCCAGCAGCCCAACCGGCCAGGGCGGTGGCGAGCAGTACTTC. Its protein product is CASSPTGQGGGEQYF.

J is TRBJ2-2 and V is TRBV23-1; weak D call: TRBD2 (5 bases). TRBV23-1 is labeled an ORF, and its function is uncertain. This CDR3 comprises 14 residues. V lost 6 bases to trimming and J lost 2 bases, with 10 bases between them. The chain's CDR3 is CASSGDRNTGELFF. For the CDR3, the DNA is TGCGCCAGCAGCGGGGATCGAAACACCGGGGAGCTGTTTTTT.

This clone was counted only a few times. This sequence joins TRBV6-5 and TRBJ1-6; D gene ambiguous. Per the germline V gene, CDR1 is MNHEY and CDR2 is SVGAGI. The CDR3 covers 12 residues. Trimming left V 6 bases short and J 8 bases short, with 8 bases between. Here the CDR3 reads CASSPVDSPLHF. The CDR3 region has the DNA TGTGCCAGCAGCCCGGTAGATTCACCCCTCCACTTT.

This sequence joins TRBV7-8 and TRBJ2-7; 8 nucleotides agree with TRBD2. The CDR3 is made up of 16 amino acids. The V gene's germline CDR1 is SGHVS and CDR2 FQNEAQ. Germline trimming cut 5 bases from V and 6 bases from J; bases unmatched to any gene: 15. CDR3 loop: CASSLGGGSGEIEQYF. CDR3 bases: TGTGCCAGCAGCCTAGGGGGGGGTAGCGGGGAAATCGAGCAGTACTTC.

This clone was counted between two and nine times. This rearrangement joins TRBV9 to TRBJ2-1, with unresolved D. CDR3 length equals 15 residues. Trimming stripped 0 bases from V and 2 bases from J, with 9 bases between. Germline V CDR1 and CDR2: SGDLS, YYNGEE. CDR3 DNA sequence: TGTGCCAGCAGCGTAGGCCAGTCCCCCTACAATGAGCAGTTCTTC. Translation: CASSVGQSPYNEQFF.

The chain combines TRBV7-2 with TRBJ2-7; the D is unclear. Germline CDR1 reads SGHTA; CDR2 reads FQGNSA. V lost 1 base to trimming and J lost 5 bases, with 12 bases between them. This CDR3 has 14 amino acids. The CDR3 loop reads CASSLVGQVNEQYF. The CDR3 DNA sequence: TGTGCCAGCAGCTTAGTAGGCCAGGTTAACGAGCAGTACTTC.

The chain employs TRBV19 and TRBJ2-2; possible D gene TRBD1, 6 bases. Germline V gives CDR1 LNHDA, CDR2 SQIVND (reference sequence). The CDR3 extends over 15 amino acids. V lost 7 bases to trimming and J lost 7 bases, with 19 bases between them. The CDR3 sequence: CASIFSDSSDGELFF. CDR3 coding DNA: TGTGCCAGTATTTTCTCGGACAGTTCCGACGGGGAGCTGTTTTTT.

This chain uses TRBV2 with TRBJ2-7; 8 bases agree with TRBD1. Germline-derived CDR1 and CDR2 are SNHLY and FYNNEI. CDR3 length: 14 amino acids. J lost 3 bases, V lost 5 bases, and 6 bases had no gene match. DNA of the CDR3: TGTGCCAGCAGTTTAACAGGGGGGAGCTACGAGCAGTACTTC. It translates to CASSLTGGSYEQYF.

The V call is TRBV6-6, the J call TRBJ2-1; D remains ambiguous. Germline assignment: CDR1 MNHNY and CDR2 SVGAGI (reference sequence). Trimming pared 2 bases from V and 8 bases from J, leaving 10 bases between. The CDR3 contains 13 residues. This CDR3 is CASSYVATDEQFF. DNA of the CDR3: TGTGCCAGCAGTTACGTGGCGACGGATGAGCAGTTCTTC.

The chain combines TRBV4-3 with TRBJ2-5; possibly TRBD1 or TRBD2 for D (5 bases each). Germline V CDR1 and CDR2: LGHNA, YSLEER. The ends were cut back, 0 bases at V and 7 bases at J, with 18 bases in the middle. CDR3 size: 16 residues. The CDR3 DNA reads TGCGCCAGCAGCCAAGACCACCCCGGGGCCGAGGGGACCCAGTACTTC. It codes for CASSQDHPGAEGTQYF.

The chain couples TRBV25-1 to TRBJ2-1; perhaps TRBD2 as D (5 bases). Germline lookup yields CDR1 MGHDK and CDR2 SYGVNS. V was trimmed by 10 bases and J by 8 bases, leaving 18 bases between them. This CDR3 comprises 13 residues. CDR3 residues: CATPGSHVDEQFF. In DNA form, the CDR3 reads TGTGCCACCCCGGGATCCCATGTGGATGAGCAGTTCTTC.

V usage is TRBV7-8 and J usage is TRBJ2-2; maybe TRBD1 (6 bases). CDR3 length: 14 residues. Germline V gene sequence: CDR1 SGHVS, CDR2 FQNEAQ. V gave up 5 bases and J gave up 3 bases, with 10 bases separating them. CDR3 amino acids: CASSRDIYTGELFF. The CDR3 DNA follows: TGTGCCAGCAGCAGGGACATATACACCGGGGAGCTGTTTTTT.

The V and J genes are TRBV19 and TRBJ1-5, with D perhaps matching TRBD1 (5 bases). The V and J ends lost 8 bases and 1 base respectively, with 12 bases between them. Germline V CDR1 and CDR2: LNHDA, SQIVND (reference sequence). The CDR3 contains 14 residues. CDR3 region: CASGPPGSNQPQHF. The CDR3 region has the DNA TGTGCCAGTGGGCCCCCAGGGAGCAATCAGCCCCAGCATTTT.

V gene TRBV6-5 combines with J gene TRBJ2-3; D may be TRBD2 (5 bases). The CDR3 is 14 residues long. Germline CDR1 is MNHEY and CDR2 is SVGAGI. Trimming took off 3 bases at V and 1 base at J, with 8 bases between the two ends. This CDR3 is CASSYVGGTDTQYF. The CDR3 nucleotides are TGTGCCAGCAGTTATGTCGGGGGCACAGATACGCAGTATTTT.

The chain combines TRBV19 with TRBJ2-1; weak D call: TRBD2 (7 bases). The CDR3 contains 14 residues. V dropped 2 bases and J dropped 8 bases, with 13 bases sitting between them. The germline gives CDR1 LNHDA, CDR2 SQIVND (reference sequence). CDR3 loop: CASSIWGGADEQFF. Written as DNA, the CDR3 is TGTGCCAGTAGTATATGGGGGGGGGCAGATGAGCAGTTCTTC.

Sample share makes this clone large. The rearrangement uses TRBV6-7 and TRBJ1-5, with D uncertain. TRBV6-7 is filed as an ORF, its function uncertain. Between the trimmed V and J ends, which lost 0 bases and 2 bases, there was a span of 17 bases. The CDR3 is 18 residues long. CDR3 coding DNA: TGTGCCAGCAGTTACTCGAAAGGGATAAAGAGCGGCAATCAGCCCCAGCATTTT. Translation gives CASSYSKGIKSGNQPQHF.

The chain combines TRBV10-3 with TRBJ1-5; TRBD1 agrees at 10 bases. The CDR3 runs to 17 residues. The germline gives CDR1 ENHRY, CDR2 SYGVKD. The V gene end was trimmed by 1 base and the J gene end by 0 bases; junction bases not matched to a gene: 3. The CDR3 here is CAISEFGDRGSNQPQHF. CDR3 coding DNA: TGTGCCATCAGTGAGTTTGGGGACAGGGGTAGCAATCAGCCCCAGCATTTT.

DNA of the CDR3: TGTGCCAGCAGTCTAGGGGATCCTTACCCAGATACGCAGTATTTT. Translated: CASSLGDPYPDTQYF. The chain is built from TRBV14 and TRBJ2-3; a possible D gene is TRBD1 (5 bases). The CDR3 has 15 residues. Germline CDR1 SGHDN, CDR2 FVKESK. Trimming removed 6 bases at V and 4 bases at J, with 17 bases between.

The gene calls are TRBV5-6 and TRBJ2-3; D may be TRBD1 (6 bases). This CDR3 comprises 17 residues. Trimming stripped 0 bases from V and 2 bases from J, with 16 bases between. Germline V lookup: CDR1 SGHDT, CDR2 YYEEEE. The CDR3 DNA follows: TGTGCCAGCAGCTTGGAATTCCGGGACATATACACAGATACGCAGTATTTT. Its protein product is CASSLEFRDIYTDTQYF.

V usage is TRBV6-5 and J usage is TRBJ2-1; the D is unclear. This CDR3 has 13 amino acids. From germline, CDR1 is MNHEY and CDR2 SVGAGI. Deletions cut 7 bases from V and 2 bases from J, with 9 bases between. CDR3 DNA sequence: TGTGCCAGCACCAACGGACCCTACAATGAGCAGTTCTTC. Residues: CASTNGPYNEQFF.

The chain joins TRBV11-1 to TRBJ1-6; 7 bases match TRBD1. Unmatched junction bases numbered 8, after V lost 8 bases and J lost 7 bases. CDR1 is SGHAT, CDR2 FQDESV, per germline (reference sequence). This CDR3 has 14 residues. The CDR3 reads CASVYRQGNSPLHF. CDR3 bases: TGTGCCAGCGTTTACCGACAGGGCAATTCACCCCTCCACTTT. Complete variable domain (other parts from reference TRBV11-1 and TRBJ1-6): EAEVAQSPRYKITEKSQAVAFWCDPISGHATLYWYRQILGQGPELLVQFQDESVVDDSQLPKDRFSAERLKGVDSTLKIQPAELGDSAMYLCASVYRQGNSPLHFGNGTRLTVT.

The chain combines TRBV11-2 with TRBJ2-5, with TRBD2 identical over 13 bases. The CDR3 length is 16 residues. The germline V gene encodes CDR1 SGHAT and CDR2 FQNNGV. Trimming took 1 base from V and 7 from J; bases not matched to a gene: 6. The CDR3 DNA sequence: TGTGCCAGCAGCTTAGGAACTAGCGGGGGGGAGGGGACCCAGTACTTC. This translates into CASSLGTSGGEGTQYF.

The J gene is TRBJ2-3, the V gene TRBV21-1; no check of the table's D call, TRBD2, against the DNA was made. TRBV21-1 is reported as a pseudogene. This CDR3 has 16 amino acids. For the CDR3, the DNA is TGTGCCAGCAGCAAAGCTGGGGGGGCCGGCACAGATACGCAGTATTTT. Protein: CASSKAGGAGTDTQYF.

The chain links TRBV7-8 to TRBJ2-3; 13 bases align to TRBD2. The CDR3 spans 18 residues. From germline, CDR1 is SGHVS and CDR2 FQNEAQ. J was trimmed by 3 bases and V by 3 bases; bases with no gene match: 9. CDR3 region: CASSFGLAGAQGTDTQYF. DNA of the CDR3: TGTGCCAGCAGCTTTGGACTAGCGGGGGCCCAGGGAACAGATACGCAGTATTTT.

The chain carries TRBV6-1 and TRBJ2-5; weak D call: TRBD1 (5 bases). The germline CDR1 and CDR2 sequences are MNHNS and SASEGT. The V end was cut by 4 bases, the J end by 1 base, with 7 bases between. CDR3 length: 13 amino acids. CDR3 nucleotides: TGTGCCAGCAGTGCGACAGTCCAAGAGACCCAGTACTTC. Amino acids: CASSATVQETQYF.

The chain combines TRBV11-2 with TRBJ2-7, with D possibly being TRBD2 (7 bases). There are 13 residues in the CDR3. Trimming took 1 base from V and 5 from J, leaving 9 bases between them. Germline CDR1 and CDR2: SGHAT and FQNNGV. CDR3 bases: TGTGCCAGCAGCTTAGGGGGGGGCCACGAGCAGTACTTC. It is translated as CASSLGGGHEQYF.

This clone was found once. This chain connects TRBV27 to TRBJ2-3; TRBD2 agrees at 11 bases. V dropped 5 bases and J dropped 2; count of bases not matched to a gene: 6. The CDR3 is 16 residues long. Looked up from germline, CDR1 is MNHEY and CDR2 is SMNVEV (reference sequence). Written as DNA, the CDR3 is TGTGCCAGCAGTCCGACTAGCGGGGTGATCACAGATACGCAGTATTTT. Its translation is CASSPTSGVITDTQYF.

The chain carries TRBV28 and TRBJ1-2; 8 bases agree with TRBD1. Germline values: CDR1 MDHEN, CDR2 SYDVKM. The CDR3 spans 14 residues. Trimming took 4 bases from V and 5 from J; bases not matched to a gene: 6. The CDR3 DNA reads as TGTGCCAGCAGTTCCAGGGGGCCGGGGTATGGCTACACCTTC. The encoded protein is CASSSRGPGYGYTF.

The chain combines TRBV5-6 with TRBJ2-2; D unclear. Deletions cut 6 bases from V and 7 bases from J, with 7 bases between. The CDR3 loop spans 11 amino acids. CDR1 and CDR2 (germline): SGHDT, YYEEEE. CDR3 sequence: CASNSNGELFF. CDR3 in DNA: TGTGCCAGCAACAGCAACGGGGAGCTGTTTTTT.

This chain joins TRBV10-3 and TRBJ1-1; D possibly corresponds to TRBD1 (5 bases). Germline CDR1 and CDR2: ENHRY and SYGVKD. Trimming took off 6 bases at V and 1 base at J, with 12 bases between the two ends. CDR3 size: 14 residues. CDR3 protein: CAIRGDRPNTEAFF. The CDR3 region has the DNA TGTGCCATCAGGGGTGACAGACCGAACACTGAAGCTTTCTTT.